One and the same sample provided the 16 T cell receptor beta chains below, sequenced in a study of T cell clonotyping in hematopoietic cell transplantation. Sequenced by immunoSEQ multiplex PCR; TCRdb stores in-frame clones only, minus some. This sample carries under 9,000 clones, about 96% of them seen once, and the ten largest clones take approximately 0.45%. Sequenced material: PBMCs, taken 30 days after allogeneic stem cell transplant. These receptors all stem from a male patient aged 35-50 years who had an allogeneic stem cell transplant from a related donor, so the T cells may come from the graft donor. Some clones in this sample may be carry-over from other donors' samples.

The V gene is TRBV12-5, the J gene TRBJ2-1; unclear D gene. CDR1 and CDR2 (germline): LGHNT, FRNRAP. This CDR3 has 16 residues. Trimming stripped 1 base from V and 5 bases from J, with 15 bases between. The chain's CDR3 is CASGLAEGSPHNEQFF. CDR3 bases: TGTGCTAGTGGTTTGGCGGAAGGGTCCCCACACAATGAGCAGTTCTTC.

The genes are TRBV6-1 and TRBJ2-2; TRBD1 or TRBD2 may be the D gene (5 bases each). The CDR3 runs to 14 residues. Between the trimmed V and J ends, which lost 4 bases and 2 bases, there was a span of 8 bases. Germline V gene lookup returns CDR1 MNHNS and CDR2 SASEGT. CDR3 loop: CASSVGGNTGELFF. The CDR3 DNA reads as TGTGCCAGCAGTGTTGGGGGAAACACCGGGGAGCTGTTTTTT.

CDR3 sequence (DNA): TGCGCCAGTCTAACTAACAGGACTAGCGGGGGGGCCGATTCTGCCAATGAGCAGTTCTTC. Protein: CASLTNRTSGGADSANEQFF. The V call is TRBV5-1, the J call TRBJ2-1, with 15 bases that match TRBD2. This CDR3 is built from 20 residues. Germline V gene data show CDR1 as SGHRS and CDR2 as YFSETQ. V lost 8 bases and J lost 6; bases outside the gene matches: 21.

The chain employs TRBV9 and TRBJ1-5, with 12 bases fitting TRBD1. With 3 bases clipped from V and 2 bases from J, the junction kept 3 bases outside the gene matches. This CDR3 is built from 16 residues. The V gene's germline CDR1 is SGDLS and CDR2 YYNGEE. CDR3: CASSAGTGGGNQPQHF. CDR3 DNA sequence: TGTGCCAGCAGCGCGGGGACAGGGGGCGGCAATCAGCCCCAGCATTTT.

This chain connects TRBV5-6 to TRBJ1-2; D possibly corresponds to TRBD1 (6 bases). Germline CDR1 reads SGHDT; CDR2 reads YYEEEE. V was shortened by 1 base and J by 0 bases, with 10 bases between the two germline ends. The CDR3 loop spans 15 amino acids. In DNA, the CDR3 is TGTGCCAGCAGCTTGTTGGGGGCCGCTAACTATGGCTACACCTTC. It codes for CASSLLGAANYGYTF.

CDR3 DNA sequence: TGTGCCAGCAGCTTTGAATTGGAGCGCCCCGGAGAGACCCAGTACTTC. Its protein product is CASSFELERPGETQYF. V usage is TRBV5-6 and J usage is TRBJ2-5; D is undetermined. V lost 2 bases, J lost 4 bases, and 18 bases lay in between. The CDR3 sequence is 16 residues long. The germline CDR1 and CDR2 sequences are SGHDT and YYEEEE. Filled out from reference TRBV5-6 and TRBJ2-5, the complete variable domain reads DAGVTQSPTHLIKTRGQQVTLRCSPKSGHDTVSWYQQALGQGPQFIFQYYEEEERQRGNFPDRFSGHQFPNYSSELNVNALLLGDSALYLCASSFELERPGETQYFGPGTRLLVL.

This clone came up a few times. The chain couples TRBV4-1 to TRBJ2-3, with 9 bases aligning to TRBD2. Germline V gene sequence: CDR1 MGHRA, CDR2 YSYEKL. The ends lost 1 base at V and 1 base at J; junction bases unmatched: 9. This CDR3 contains 18 residues. CDR3 protein: CASSQGGGASEGTDTQYF. In nucleotides, the CDR3 is TGCGCCAGCAGCCAAGGCGGGGGGGCGAGTGAGGGCACAGATACGCAGTATTTT.

The chain recombines TRBV6-5 with TRBJ1-2, with D possibly being TRBD1 (5 bases). The CDR3 runs to 15 residues. Trimming pared 4 bases from V and 8 bases from J, leaving 20 bases between. Germline lookup yields CDR1 MNHEY and CDR2 SVGAGI. CDR3 region: CASSLKGTALGGYTF. In DNA, the CDR3 is TGTGCCAGCAGTTTAAAAGGGACGGCACTTGGGGGCTACACCTTC.

The table lists this clone with a count of one. The chain recombines TRBV6-5 with TRBJ1-1, with 9 bases aligning to TRBD1. Trimming removed 7 bases from V and 5 bases from J; junction bases left unmatched: 5. The CDR3 consists of 13 residues. Germline V gives CDR1 MNHEY, CDR2 SVGAGI. The CDR3 loop reads CASTRDRGTEAFF. The CDR3 nucleotides read TGTGCCAGCACCCGCGACAGGGGGACTGAAGCTTTCTTT.

The chain joins TRBV5-1 to TRBJ2-5, with D hard to call. The CDR3 has 14 amino acids. With 2 bases removed from V and 1 base from J, the gap between germline ends came to 9 bases. Germline V gives CDR1 SGHRS, CDR2 YFSETQ. The CDR3 sequence is CASSLFGSQETQYF. The DNA for the CDR3 is TGCGCCAGCAGCTTATTCGGGTCCCAAGAGACCCAGTACTTC.

The J gene is TRBJ1-4, the V gene TRBV6-4; D is unclear. V was shortened by 11 bases and J by 0 bases, with 10 bases between the two germline ends. CDR1 MRHNA and CDR2 SNTAGT come from the germline V gene. The CDR3 spans 13 residues. This CDR3 is CAGRKPTNEKLFF. CDR3 in DNA: TGTGCCGGGAGGAAGCCAACTAATGAAAAACTGTTTTTT.

This clone was counted once. The chain has TRBV2 and TRBJ2-3, with D perhaps TRBD2 (7 bases). The CDR3 has 17 residues. The V end lost 3 bases, the J end lost 3 bases, and 19 bases lay between the germline ends. Germline V CDR1 and CDR2: SNHLY, FYNNEI. The CDR3 reads CASSDFVWGRGTDTQYF. The DNA for the CDR3 is TGTGCCAGCAGTGACTTCGTATGGGGGCGGGGGACAGATACGCAGTATTTT.

This chain connects TRBV6-5 to TRBJ2-7; 11 positions match TRBD2. V shed 4 bases, J shed 5 bases, and the junction held 4 bases outside the gene matches. The CDR3 sequence is 14 residues long. Germline loops: CDR1 MNHEY, CDR2 SVGAGI. CDR3 in amino acids: CASSLAGGPNEQYF. CDR3 nucleotides: TGTGCCAGCAGTTTAGCGGGAGGGCCCAACGAGCAGTACTTC.

This chain joins TRBV5-6 and TRBJ2-5, with TRBD1 identical over 7 bases. Germline CDR1 SGHDT, CDR2 YYEEEE. Trimming removed 3 bases from V and 1 base from J; junction bases left unmatched: 3. This CDR3 comprises 14 residues. The DNA of the CDR3 is TGTGCCAGCAGCTCCAGGACAGGCCAAGAGACCCAGTACTTC. It is translated as CASSSRTGQETQYF. Full variable domain (rest looked up from reference TRBV5-6 and TRBJ2-5): DAGVTQSPTHLIKTRGQQVTLRCSPKSGHDTVSWYQQALGQGPQFIFQYYEEEERQRGNFPDRFSGHQFPNYSSELNVNALLLGDSALYLCASSSRTGQETQYFGPGTRLLVL.

V gene TRBV6-5 combines with J gene TRBJ1-2; D is unresolved. The CDR3 spans 16 residues. The germline gives CDR1 MNHEY, CDR2 SVGAGI. V lost 0 bases, J lost 0 bases, and 11 bases lay in between. DNA for the CDR3: TGTGCCAGCAGTTACTCTATGAGCCAGGCTAACTATGGCTACACCTTC. Translating gives CASSYSMSQANYGYTF.

Concerning this clone: The junction departs from germline at one end; a sequencing error may be responsible. This chain connects TRBV28 to TRBJ1-2; perhaps TRBD1 as D (6 bases). From germline, CDR1 is MDHEN and CDR2 SYDVKM. The CDR3 length is 14 residues. The CDR3 loop reads CASSLSSPGGTHFF. DNA for the CDR3: TGTGCCAGCAGTTTATCGTCGCCCGGCGGGACACATTTCTTC.